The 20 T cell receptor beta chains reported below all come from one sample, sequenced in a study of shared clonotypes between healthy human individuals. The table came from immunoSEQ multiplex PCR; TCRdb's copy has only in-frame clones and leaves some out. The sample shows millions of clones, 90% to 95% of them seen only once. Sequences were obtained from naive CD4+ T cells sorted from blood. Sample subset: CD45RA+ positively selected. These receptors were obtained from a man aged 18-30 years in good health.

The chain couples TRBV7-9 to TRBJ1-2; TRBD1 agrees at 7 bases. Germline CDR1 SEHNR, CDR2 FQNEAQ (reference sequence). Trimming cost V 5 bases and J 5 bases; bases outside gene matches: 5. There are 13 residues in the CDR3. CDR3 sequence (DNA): TGTGCCAGCAGCCGCGGGACAGAATATGGCTACACCTTC. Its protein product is CASSRGTEYGYTF. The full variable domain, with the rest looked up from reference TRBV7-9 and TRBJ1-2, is DTGVSQNPRHKITKRGQNVTFRCDPISEHNRLYWYRQTLGQGPEFLTYFQNEAQLEKSRLLSDRFSAERPKGSFSTLEIQRTEQGDSAMYLCASSRGTEYGYTFGSGTRLTVV.

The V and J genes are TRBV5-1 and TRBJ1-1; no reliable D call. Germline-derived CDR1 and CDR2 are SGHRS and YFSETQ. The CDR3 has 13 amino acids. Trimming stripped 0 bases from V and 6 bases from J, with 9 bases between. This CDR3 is CASSLGAAAEAFF. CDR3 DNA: TGCGCCAGCAGCTTGGGAGCTGCGGCTGAAGCTTTCTTT.

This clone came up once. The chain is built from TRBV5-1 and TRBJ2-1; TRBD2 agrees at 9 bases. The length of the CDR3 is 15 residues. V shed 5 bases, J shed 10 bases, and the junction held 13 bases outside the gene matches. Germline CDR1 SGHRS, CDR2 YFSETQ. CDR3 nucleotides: TGCGCCAGCAGTAGCGGGACTAGCAACTCTCGGGAGCAGTTCTTC. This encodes CASSSGTSNSREQFF.

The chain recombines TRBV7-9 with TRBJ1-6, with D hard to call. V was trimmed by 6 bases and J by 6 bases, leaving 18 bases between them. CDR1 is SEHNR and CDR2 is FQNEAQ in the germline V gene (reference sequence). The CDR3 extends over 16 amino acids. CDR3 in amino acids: CASRPPPFLSNSPLHF. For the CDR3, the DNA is TGTGCCAGCAGGCCGCCTCCCTTTTTAAGTAATTCACCCCTCCACTTT.

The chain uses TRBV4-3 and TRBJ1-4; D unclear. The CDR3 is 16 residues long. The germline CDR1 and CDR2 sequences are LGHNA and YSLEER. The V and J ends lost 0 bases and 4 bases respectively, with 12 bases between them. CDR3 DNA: TGCGCCAGCAGCCAAGATTATGCCAGCGTTAATGAAAAACTGTTTTTT. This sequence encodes CASSQDYASVNEKLFF.

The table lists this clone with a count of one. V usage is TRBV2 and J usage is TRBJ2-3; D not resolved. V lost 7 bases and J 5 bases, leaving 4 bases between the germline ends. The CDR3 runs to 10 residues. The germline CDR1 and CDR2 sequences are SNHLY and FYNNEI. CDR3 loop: CASKVDTQYF. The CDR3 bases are TGTGCCAGCAAGGTAGATACGCAGTATTTT. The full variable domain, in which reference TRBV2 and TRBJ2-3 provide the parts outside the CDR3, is EPEVTQTPSHQVTQMGQEVILRCVPISNHLYFYWYRQILGQKVEFLVSFYNNEISEKSEIFDDQFSVERPDGSNFTLKIRSTKLEDSAMYFCASKVDTQYFGPGTRLTVL.

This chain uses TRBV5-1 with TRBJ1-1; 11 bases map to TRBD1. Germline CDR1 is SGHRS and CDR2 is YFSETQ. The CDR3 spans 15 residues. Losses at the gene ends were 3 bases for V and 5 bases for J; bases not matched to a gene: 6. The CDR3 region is CASSSLRDRGTEAFF. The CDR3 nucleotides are TGCGCCAGCAGCTCCCTCCGGGACAGGGGGACTGAAGCTTTCTTT.

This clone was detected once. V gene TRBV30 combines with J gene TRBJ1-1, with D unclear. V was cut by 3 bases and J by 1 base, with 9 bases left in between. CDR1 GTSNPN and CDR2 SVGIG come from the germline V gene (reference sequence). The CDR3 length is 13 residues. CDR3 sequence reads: CAWRPQPNTEAFF. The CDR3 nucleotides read TGTGCCTGGAGACCACAACCGAACACTGAAGCTTTCTTT.

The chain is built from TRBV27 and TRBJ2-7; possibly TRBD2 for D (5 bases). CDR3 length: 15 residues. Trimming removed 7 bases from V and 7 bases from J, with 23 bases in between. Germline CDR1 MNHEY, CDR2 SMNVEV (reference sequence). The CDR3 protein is CASTPGGGYRREQYF. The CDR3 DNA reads TGTGCCAGCACCCCAGGCGGAGGCTACCGACGTGAGCAGTACTTC.

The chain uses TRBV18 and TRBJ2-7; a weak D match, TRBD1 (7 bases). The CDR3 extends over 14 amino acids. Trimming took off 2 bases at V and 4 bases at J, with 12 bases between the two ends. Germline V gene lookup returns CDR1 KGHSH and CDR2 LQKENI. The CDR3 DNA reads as TGTGCCAGCTCACCAGAGGCAGGGGGGTACGAGCAGTACTTC. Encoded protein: CASSPEAGGYEQYF. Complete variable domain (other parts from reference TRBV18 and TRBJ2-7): NAGVMQNPRHLVRRRGQEARLRCSPMKGHSHVYWYRQLPEEGLKFMVYLQKENIIDESGMPKERFSAEFPKEGPSILRIQQVVRGDSAAYFCASSPEAGGYEQYFGPGTRLTVT.

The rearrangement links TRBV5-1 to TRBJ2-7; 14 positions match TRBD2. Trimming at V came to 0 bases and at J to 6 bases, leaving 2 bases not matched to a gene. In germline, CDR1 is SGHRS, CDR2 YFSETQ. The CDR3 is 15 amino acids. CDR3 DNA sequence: TGCGCCAGCAGCTTGGGGGGGACTAGCGGGAGCGAGCAGTACTTC. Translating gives CASSLGGTSGSEQYF.

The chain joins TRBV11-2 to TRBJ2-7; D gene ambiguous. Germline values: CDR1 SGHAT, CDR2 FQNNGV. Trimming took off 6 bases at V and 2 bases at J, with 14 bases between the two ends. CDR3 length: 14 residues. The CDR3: CASSPGRPAYEQYF. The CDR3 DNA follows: TGTGCCAGCAGTCCTGGCAGGCCAGCCTACGAGCAGTACTTC.

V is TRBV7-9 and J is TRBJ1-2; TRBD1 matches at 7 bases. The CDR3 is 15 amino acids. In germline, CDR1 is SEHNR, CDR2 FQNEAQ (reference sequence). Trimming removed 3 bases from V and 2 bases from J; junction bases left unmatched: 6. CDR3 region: CASSFNPGQNYGYTF. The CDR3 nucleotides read TGTGCCAGCAGCTTCAATCCGGGACAGAACTATGGCTACACCTTC. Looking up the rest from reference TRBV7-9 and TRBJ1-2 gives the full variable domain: DTGVSQNPRHKITKRGQNVTFRCDPISEHNRLYWYRQTLGQGPEFLTYFQNEAQLEKSRLLSDRFSAERPKGSFSTLEIQRTEQGDSAMYLCASSFNPGQNYGYTFGSGTRLTVV.

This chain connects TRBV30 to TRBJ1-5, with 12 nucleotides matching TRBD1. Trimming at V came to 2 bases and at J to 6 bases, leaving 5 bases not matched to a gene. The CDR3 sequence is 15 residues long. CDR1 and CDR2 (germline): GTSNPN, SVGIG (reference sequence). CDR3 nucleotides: TGTGCCTGGAGTCTGGGACAGGGGGCAAGTCAGCCCCAGCATTTT. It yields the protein CAWSLGQGASQPQHF.

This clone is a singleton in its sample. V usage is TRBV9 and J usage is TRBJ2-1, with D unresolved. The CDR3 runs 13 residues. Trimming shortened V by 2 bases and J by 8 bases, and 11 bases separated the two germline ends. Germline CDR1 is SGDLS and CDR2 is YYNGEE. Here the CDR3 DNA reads TGTGCCAGCAGCGTGAATCTGGCGGATGAGCAGTTCTTC. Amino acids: CASSVNLADEQFF.

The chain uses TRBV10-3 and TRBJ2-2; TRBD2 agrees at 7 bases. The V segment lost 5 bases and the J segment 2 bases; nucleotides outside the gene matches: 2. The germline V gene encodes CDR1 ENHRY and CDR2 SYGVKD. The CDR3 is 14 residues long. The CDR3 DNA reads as TGTGCCATCAGTAGCGGGACCAACACCGGGGAGCTGTTTTTT. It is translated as CAISSGTNTGELFF.

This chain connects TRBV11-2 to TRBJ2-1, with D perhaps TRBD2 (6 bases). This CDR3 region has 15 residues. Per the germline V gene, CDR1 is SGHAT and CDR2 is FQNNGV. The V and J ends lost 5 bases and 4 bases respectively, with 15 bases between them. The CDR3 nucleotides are TGTGCCAGCAGCCCTCTGGGTGCGGGATACAATGAGCAGTTCTTC. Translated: CASSPLGAGYNEQFF.

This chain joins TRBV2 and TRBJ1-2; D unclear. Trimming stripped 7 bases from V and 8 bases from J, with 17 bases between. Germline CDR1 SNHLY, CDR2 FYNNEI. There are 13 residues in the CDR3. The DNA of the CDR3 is TGTGCCAGCATGAACGGTTTCGGAGTCGGCTACACCTTC. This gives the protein CASMNGFGVGYTF. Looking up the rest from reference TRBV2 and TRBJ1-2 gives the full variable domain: EPEVTQTPSHQVTQMGQEVILRCVPISNHLYFYWYRQILGQKVEFLVSFYNNEISEKSEIFDDQFSVERPDGSNFTLKIRSTKLEDSAMYFCASMNGFGVGYTFGSGTRLTVV.

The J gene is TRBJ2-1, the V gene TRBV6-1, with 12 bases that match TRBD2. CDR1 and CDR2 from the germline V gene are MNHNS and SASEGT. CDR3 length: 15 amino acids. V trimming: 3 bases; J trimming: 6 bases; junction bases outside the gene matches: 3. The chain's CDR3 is CASSETSGSFNEQFF. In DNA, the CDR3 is TGTGCCAGCAGTGAGACTAGCGGGAGTTTCAATGAGCAGTTCTTC.

CDR3 nucleotides: TGTGCCAGCAGTCCCAGGGGGCTTAGCACCGGGGAGCTGTTTTTT. Protein: CASSPRGLSTGELFF. The rearrangement joins TRBV7-2 to TRBJ2-2; 8 bases map to TRBD1. The germline V gene has CDR1 SGHTA and CDR2 FQGNSA. The CDR3 has 15 residues. The J segment lost 4 bases and the V segment lost 6 bases, leaving 7 bases of the junction unmatched.